The present entry profiles one T cell receptor beta chain with its context. What it binds is unknown. TCRdb passed the PCR reads through MiXCR, listing each CDR3 protein once. The data contain about 630,000 distinct CDR3 sequences, around 25% of them seen just once; the ten biggest clones take up about 0.78%. These data originate in a study of molecular identifiers for immune sequencing clone quantification. The CD8+CD4-CCR7+CD45RA+ phenotype defined the sorted naive CD8 T cells. The V end lost 1 base, the J end lost 3 bases, and 15 bases lay between the germline ends. Germline V CDR1 and CDR2: LGHDT, YNNKEL (reference sequence). The CDR3 is 16 residues long. Study outcomes and limitations: In naive cells, under 1% of molecules belonged to clones above 20 RNA copies, against over 99% in effector cells. Jurkat TCR RNA spiked in from one cell could reportedly be detected among around 920,000 naive cells.

The receptor's source is a human donor in good health. Some libraries in this study had Jurkat cell RNA spiked in. The chain employs TRBV3-1 and TRBJ2-5, with D uncertain. Source material: naive CD8+ T cells from blood, with Jurkat cell RNA spiked in. As for subset: FACS-sorted CD8+CD4-CCR7+CD45RA+ naive T cells. The CDR3 sequence: CASSQGFSWAKETQYF. The CDR3 region has the DNA TGTGCCAGCAGCCAAGGATTTAGCTGGGCAAAAGAGACCCAGTACTTC.